This T cell receptor beta chain was found in a study of T-cell reconstitution after alpha-beta-depleted transplantation in children. Points from the study as a whole: The origin of high day-60 TCRbeta diversity in some patients lay in surviving recipient T cells and thymic progenitors. Hyperexpanded clones declined; after one year, newly produced T cells mostly supplied diversity. Several hundred expanded graft clones reportedly gave rise to the alpha-beta T cells present about two months after transplant.

This clonotype was seen only once. Its antigen is not identified. Germline-derived CDR1 and CDR2 are LGHDT and YNNKEL (reference sequence). The V segment lost 11 bases and the J segment 3 bases; nucleotides outside the gene matches: 15. The CDR3 contains 16 residues. A library of TCRbeta sequences, prepared with unique molecular identifiers, was generated. Each CDR3 protein is one row after TCRdb ran MiXCR on the PCR reads. The sample records around 490,000 distinct CDR3 sequences, approximately 10% being singletons. The chain uses TRBV3-1 and TRBJ2-1; 8 bases line up with TRBD2. The specimen was PBMCs, mostly from graft donor cells, collected 180 days after TCRalphabeta/CD19-depleted stem cell transplant. This receptor was identified in a female patient aged 2-10 years who had a stem cell transplant for aplastic anemia, so the T cells may come from the graft donor. The CDR3 loop reads CASSRQVAGLYNEQFF. The CDR3, as DNA: TGTGCCTCCAGCCGACAGGTAGCGGGACTCTACAATGAGCAGTTCTTC.